These 8 T cell receptor beta chains came from one sample sequenced in a study of T cells in Graves' hyperthyroidism and ophthalmopathy. Amplified regions were TCR beta CDR3 sequences from RNA transcripts. TCR CDR3 regions were first amplified by RT-PCR with HTBI primers. From the multiplex PCR reads, TCRdb called clonotypes with MiXCR, one entry per CDR3 protein. The profile shows fewer than 350,000 distinct CDR3 sequences, approximately 22% of them singletons. The sequencing input was blood. These receptors were obtained from a woman in her fifties or sixties with Graves' hyperthyroidism.

This clonotype occurred a few times. The genes are TRBV4-1 and TRBJ1-2; 8 bases fit TRBD1. CDR1 is MGHRA and CDR2 is YSYEKL in the germline V gene. The CDR3 is made up of 14 amino acids. V dropped 1 base and J dropped 7; count of bases not matched to a gene: 5. This CDR3 is CASSQGTGNSGYTF. The CDR3, as DNA: TGCGCCAGCAGCCAAGGGACAGGGAATAGTGGCTACACCTTC.

This clonotype turned up a few times. The chain couples TRBV29-1 to TRBJ1-1; 7 positions match TRBD1. The V and J ends lost 4 bases and 0 bases, in that order; junction bases with no gene match: 2. This CDR3 is built from 13 residues. Germline lookup yields CDR1 SQVTM and CDR2 ANQGSEA. The CDR3 region is CSVGGTVNTEAFF. CDR3 coding DNA: TGCAGCGTTGGGGGGACAGTGAACACTGAAGCTTTCTTT.

This clonotype was seen ten or more times. The gene calls are TRBV30 and TRBJ2-5, with no clear D. Trimming left V 3 bases short and J 5 bases short, with 7 bases between. Germline-derived CDR1 and CDR2 are GTSNPN and SVGIG (reference sequence). The length of the CDR3 is 11 residues. CDR3 nucleotides: TGTGCCTGGAGGGATCGTGAGACCCAGTACTTC. Translated: CAWRDRETQYF.

The table lists this clonotype with many counts. The genes are TRBV5-1 and TRBJ2-3; D possibly corresponds to TRBD1 (6 bases). Trimming shortened V by 0 bases and J by 0 bases, and 8 bases separated the two germline ends. The CDR3 has 15 amino acids. Germline CDR1 reads SGHRS; CDR2 reads YFSETQ. The CDR3 here is CASSLATGSTDTQYF. As DNA, the CDR3 is TGCGCCAGCAGCTTGGCCACAGGGAGCACAGATACGCAGTATTTT.

This clonotype was counted only a few times. This may arise from a read error, as a much more abundant clone is one base away. The chain links TRBV15 to TRBJ1-5, with D possibly matching TRBD1 (5 bases). Germline V gene lookup returns CDR1 LNHNV and CDR2 YYDKDF (reference sequence). CDR3 length equals 17 residues. The CDR3 is CATGSPGTALRNQPQHF. The CDR3 bases are TGTGCCACCGGCAGCCCCGGGACCGCTTTAAGAAATCAGCCCCAGCATTTT.

This clonotype has ten or more counts. The gene calls are TRBV5-1 and TRBJ1-4; 7 bases fit TRBD1. The CDR3 runs to 14 residues. Trimming took 4 bases from V and 8 from J; bases not matched to a gene: 8. Germline V gene lookup returns CDR1 SGHRS and CDR2 YFSETQ. The CDR3 loop is CASSPDRVQEKLFF. CDR3 nucleotides: TGCGCCAGCAGCCCCGACAGGGTGCAGGAAAAACTGTTTTTT.

This clonotype was seen at least ten times. This sequence joins TRBV6-1 and TRBJ2-6; 8 bases agree with TRBD1. This CDR3 contains 14 residues. With 6 bases clipped from V and 2 bases from J, the junction kept 0 bases outside the gene matches. Germline V gene data show CDR1 as MNHNS and CDR2 as SASEGT. CDR3 amino acids: CASRDRAGANVLTF. The CDR3 bases are TGTGCCAGCAGGGACAGGGCTGGGGCCAACGTCCTGACTTTC.

The sample holds many counts of this clonotype. The rearrangement links TRBV12-3 or TRBV12-4 to TRBJ2-5; 8 nucleotides align to TRBD1. The CDR3 contains 15 residues. Germline trimming cut 3 bases from V and 1 base from J; bases unmatched to any gene: 4. The CDR3 loop reads CASSFGQGAQETQYF. The CDR3 DNA reads TGTGCCAGCAGTTTTGGACAGGGAGCCCAAGAGACCCAGTACTTC.